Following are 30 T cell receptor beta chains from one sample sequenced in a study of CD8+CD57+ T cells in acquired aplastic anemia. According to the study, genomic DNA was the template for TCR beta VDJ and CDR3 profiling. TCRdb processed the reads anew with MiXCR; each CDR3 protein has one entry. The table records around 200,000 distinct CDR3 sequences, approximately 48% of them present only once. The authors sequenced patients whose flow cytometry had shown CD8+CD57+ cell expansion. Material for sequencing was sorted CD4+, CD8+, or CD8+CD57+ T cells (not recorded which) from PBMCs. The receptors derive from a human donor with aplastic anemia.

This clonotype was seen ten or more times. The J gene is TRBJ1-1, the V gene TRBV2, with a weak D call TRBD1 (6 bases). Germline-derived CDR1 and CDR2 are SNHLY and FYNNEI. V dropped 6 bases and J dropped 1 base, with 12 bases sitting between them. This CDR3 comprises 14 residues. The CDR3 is CASRKQGTNTEAFF. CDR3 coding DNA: TGTGCCAGCAGAAAACAGGGTACGAACACTGAAGCTTTCTTT.

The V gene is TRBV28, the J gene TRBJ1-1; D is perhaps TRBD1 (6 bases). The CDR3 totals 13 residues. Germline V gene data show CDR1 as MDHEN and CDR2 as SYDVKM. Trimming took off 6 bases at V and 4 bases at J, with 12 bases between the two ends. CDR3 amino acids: CASRTTGTTEAFF. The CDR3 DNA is TGTGCCAGCAGAACCACAGGGACCACTGAAGCTTTCTTT.

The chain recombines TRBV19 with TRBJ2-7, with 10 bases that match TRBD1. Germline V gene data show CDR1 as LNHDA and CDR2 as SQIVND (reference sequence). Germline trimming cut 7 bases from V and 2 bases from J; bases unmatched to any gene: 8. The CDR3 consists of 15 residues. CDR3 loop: CASNNRDRGTYEQYF. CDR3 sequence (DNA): TGTGCCAGTAATAATCGGGACAGGGGTACCTACGAGCAGTACTTC.

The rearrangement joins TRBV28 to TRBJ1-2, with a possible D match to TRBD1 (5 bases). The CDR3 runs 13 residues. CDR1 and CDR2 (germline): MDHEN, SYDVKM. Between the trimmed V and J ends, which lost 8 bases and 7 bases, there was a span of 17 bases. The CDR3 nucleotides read TGTGCCAGCGTCTCCTCGGAGGGGTCTGGCTACACCTTC. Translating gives CASVSSEGSGYTF.

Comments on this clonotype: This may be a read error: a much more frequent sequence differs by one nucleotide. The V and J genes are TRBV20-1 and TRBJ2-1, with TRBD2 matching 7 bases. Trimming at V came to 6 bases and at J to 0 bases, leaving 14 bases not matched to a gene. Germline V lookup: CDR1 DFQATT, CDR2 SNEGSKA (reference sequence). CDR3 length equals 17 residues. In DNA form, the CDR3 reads TGCAGTGCCCAAGCGGCCCAAGCGGGGAGCTCCTACAATGAGCAGTTCTTC. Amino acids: CSAQAAQAGSSYNEQFF.

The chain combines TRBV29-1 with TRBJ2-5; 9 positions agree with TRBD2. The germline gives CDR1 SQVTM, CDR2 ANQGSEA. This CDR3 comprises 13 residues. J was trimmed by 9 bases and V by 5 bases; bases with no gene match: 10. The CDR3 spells CSVKAGGSGAQYF. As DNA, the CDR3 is TGCAGCGTTAAGGCGGGGGGGTCCGGGGCCCAGTACTTC.

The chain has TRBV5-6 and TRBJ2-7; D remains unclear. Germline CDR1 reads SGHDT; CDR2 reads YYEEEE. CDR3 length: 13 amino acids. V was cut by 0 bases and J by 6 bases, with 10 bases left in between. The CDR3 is CASSLGPAGEQYF. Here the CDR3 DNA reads TGTGCCAGCAGCTTGGGGCCAGCCGGCGAGCAGTACTTC.

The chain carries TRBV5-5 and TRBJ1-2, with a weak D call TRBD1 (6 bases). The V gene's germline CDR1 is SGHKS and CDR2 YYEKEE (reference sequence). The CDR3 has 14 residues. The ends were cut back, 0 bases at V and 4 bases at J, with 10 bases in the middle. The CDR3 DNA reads TGTGCCAGCAGCTTGGTGCAGGGGCTCTATGGCTACACCTTC. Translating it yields CASSLVQGLYGYTF. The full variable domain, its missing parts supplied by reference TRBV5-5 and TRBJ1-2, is DAGVTQSPTHLIKTRGQQVTLRCSPISGHKSVSWYQQVLGQGPQFIFQYYEKEERGRGNFPDRFSARQFPNYSSELNVNALLLGDSALYLCASSLVQGLYGYTFGSGTRLTVV.

The CDR3 here is CATSDPGQGGTNEKLFF. DNA for the CDR3: TGTGCCACCAGTGATCCTGGACAGGGGGGAACTAATGAAAAACTGTTTTTT. The chain links TRBV24-1 to TRBJ1-4; 10 bases agree with TRBD1. Germline assignment: CDR1 KGHDR and CDR2 SFDVKD. The CDR3 has 17 amino acids. V trimming: 3 bases; J trimming: 1 base; junction bases outside the gene matches: 4.

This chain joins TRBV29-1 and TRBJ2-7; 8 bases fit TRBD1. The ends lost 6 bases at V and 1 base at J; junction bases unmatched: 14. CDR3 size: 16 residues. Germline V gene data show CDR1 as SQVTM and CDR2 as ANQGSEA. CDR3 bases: TGCAGCGTCGACCCGGGACAGGTGTTGACATCCTACGAGCAGTACTTC. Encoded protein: CSVDPGQVLTSYEQYF.

The CDR3 coding sequence is TGTGCCAGCAGCTTTATGGTAGGGCCCTACGAGCAGTACTTC. Protein sequence: CASSFMVGPYEQYF. The chain employs TRBV5-5 and TRBJ2-7; no definite D call. Trimming stripped 2 bases from V and 2 bases from J, with 11 bases between. The V gene's germline CDR1 is SGHKS and CDR2 YYEKEE (reference sequence). CDR3 length: 14 amino acids.

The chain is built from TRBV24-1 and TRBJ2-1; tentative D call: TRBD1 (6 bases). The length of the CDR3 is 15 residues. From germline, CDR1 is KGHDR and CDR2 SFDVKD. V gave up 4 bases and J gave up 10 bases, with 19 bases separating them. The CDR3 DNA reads TGTGCCACCAGTGACACTCCTTCAGGGGAATGGGAGCAGTTCTTC. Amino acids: CATSDTPSGEWEQFF.

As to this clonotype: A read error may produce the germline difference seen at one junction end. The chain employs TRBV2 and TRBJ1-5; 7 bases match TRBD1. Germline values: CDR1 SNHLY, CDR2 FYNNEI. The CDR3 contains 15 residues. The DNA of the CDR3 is TGTGCCAGCAGTGCGGGACAGTATAGCAATCGGCCCCAGCATTTT. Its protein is CASSAGQYSNRPQHF. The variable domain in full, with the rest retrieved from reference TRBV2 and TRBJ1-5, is EPEVTQTPSHQVTQMGQEVILRCVPISNHLYFYWYRQILGQKVEFLVSFYNNEISEKSEIFDDQFSVERPDGSNFTLKIRSTKLEDSAMYFCASSAGQYSNRPQHFGDGTRLSIL.

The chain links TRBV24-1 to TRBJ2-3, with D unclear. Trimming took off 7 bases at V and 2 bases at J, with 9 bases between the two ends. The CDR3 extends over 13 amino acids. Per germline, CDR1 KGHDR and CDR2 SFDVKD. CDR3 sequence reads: CATRGRFTDTQYF. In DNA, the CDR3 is TGTGCCACCAGAGGACGGTTCACAGATACGCAGTATTTT.

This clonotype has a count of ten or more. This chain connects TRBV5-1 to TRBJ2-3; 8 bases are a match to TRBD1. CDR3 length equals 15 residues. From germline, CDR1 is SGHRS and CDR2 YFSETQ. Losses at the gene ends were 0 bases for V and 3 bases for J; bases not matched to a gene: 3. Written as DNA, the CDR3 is TGCGCCAGCAGCTTGGGACAGGGGATGACAGATACGCAGTATTTT. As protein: CASSLGQGMTDTQYF.

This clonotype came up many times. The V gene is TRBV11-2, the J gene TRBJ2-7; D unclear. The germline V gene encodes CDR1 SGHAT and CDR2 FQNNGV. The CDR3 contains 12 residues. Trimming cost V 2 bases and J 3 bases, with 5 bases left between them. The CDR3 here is CASSLWGYEQYF. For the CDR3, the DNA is TGTGCCAGCAGCTTATGGGGCTACGAGCAGTACTTC.

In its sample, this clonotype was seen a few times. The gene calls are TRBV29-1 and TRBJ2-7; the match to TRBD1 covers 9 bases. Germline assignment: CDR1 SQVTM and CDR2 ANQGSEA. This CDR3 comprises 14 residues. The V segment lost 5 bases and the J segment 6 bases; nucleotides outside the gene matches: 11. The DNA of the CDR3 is TGCAGCGTTCCCTCGGGACAGGGAGGCCTCGAGCAGTACTTC. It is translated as CSVPSGQGGLEQYF.

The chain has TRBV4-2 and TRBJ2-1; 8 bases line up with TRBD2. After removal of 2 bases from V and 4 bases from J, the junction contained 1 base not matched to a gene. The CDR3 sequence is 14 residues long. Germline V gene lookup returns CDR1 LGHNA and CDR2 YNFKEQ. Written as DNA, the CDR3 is TGTGCCAGCAGCCAACTAGCGGGTTACAATGAGCAGTTCTTC. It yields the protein CASSQLAGYNEQFF.

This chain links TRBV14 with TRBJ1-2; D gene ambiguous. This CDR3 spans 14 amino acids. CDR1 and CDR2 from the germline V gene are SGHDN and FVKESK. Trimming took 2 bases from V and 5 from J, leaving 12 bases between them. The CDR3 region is CASSQSGLRYGYTF. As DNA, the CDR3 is TGTGCCAGCAGCCAAAGCGGACTGAGATATGGCTACACCTTC.

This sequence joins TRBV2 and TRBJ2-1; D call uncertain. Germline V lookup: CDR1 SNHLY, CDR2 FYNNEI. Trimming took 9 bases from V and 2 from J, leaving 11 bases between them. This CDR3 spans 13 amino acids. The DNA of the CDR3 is TGTGCCAGTAGCACTTCGGCCTACAATGAGCAGTTCTTC. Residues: CASSTSAYNEQFF.

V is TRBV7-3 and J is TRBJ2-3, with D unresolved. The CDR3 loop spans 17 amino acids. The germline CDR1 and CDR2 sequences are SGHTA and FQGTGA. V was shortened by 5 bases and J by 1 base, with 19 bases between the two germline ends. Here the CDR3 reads CASSEMQVSSGTDTQYF. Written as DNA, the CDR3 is TGTGCCAGCAGCGAAATGCAGGTTTCCTCTGGCACAGATACGCAGTATTTT.

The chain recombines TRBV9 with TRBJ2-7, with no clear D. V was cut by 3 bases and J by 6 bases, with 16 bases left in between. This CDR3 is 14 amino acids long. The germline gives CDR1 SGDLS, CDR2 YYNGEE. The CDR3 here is CASSGLAANGEQYF. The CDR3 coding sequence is TGTGCCAGCAGCGGCTTGGCGGCCAATGGCGAGCAGTACTTC. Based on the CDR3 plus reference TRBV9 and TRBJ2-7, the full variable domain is DSGVTQTPKHLITATGQRVTLRCSPRSGDLSVYWYQQSLDQGLQFLIQYYNGEERAKGNILERFSAQQFPDLHSELNLSSLELGDSALYFCASSGLAANGEQYFGPGTRLTVT.

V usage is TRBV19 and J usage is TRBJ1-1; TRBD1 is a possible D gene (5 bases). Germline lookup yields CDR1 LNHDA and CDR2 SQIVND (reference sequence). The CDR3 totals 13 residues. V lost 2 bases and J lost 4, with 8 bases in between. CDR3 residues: CASSIWGSTEAFF. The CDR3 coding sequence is TGTGCCAGTAGTATATGGGGCTCCACTGAAGCTTTCTTT. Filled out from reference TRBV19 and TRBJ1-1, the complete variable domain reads DGGITQSPKYLFRKEGQNVTLSCEQNLNHDAMYWYRQDPGQGLRLIYYSQIVNDFQKGDIAEGYSVSREKKESFPLTVTSAQKNPTAFYLCASSIWGSTEAFFGQGTRLTVV.

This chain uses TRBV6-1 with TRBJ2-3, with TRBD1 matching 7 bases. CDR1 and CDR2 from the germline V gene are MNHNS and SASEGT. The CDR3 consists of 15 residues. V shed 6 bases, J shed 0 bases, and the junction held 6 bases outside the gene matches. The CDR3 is CASRQQGHSTDTQYF. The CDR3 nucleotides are TGTGCCAGCAGGCAACAGGGGCACAGCACAGATACGCAGTATTTT.

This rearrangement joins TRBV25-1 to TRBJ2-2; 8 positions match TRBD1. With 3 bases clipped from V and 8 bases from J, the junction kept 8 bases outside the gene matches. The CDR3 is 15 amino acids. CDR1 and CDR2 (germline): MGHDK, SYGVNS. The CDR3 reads CASSDQDRVGGELFF. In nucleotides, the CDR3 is TGTGCCAGCAGTGACCAGGACAGGGTGGGTGGGGAGCTGTTTTTT.

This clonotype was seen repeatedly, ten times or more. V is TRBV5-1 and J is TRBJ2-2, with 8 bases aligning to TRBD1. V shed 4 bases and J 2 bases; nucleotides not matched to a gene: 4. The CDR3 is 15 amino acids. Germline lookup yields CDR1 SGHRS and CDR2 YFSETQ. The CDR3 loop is CASSLGQVNTGELFF. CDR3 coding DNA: TGCGCCAGCAGCCTGGGACAGGTTAACACCGGGGAGCTGTTTTTT.

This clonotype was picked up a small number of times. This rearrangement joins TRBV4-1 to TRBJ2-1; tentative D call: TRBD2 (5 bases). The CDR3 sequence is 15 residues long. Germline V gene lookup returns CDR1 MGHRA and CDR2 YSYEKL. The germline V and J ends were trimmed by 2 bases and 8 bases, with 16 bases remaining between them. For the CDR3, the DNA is TGCGCCAGCAGCCAACCCGGGGATCCTAGGGATGAGCAGTTCTTC. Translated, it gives CASSQPGDPRDEQFF.

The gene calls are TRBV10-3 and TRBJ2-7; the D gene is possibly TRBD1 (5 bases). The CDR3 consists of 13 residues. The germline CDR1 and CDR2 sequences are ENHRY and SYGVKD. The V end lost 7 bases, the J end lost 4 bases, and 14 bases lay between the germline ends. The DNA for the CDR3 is TGTGCCATCAAAGACAGCCTTTCTTACGAGCAGTACTTC. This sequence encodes CAIKDSLSYEQYF.

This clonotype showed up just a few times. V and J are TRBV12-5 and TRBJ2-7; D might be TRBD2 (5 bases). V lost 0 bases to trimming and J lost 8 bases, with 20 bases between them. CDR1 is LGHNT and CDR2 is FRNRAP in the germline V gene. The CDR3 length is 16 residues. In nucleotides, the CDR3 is TGTGCTAGTGGTTTGGTACTTAGGGAGTTAGTTCCCCAGCAGTACTTC. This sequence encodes CASGLVLRELVPQQYF.

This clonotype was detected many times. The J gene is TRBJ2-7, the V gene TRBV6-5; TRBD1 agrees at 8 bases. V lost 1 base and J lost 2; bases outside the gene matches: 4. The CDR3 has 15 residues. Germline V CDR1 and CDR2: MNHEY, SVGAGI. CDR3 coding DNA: TGTGCCAGCAGTTACTGGTCAGGGGGCCCCTACGAGCAGTACTTC. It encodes CASSYWSGGPYEQYF.